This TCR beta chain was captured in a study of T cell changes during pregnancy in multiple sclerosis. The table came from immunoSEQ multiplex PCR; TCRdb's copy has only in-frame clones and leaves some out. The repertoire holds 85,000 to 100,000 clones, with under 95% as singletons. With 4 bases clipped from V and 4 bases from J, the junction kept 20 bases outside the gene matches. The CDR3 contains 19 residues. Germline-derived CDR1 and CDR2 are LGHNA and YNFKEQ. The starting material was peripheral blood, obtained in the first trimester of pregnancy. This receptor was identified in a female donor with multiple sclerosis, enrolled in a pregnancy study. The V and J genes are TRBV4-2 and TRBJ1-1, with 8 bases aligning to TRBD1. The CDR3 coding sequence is TGTGCCAGCAGCCGACAAGAGGGGGGGATCCGGACAGGGTTCACTGAAGCTTTCTTT. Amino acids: CASSRQEGGIRTGFTEAFF.